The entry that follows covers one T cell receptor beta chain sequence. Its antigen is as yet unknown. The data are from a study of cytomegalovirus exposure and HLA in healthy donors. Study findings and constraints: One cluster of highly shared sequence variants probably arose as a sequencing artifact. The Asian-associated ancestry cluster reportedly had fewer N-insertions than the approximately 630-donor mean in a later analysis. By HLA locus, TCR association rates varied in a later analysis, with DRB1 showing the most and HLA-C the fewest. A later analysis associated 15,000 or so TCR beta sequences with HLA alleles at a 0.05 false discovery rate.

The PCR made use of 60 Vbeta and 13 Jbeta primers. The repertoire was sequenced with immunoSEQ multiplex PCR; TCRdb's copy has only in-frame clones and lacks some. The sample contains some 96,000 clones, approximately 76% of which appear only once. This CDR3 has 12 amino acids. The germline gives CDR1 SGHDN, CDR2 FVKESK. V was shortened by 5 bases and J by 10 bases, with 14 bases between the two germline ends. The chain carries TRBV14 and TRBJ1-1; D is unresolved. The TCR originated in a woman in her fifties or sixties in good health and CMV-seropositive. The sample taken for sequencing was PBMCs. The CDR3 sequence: CASSFYGSRAFF. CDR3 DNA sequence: TGTGCCAGCAGCTTTTACGGGTCGAGAGCTTTCTTT.